The rows below give T cell receptor beta chains drawn from one sample of a study of blood T cell repertoires in COVID-19. Assay used: immunoSEQ multiplex PCR; TCRdb lists only in-frame clones, some missing. The top ten clones hold about 10% of a sample with over 150,000 clones, roughly 83% of them seen once. The sequencing sample was made of peripheral blood. These receptors were taken from a woman of 80 years or more with active or convalescent COVID-19. CDR3s include the opening cysteine and the closing phenylalanine or tryptophan. The order of the fields is J gene, CDR3 length, D gene, V gene, clone size, CDR3 DNA, CDR3 protein. The D gene is left open where the match is weak. Clone size is not always given. Where it is, it says once, few, many or a class for expanded clones.

>TRBJ1-5|16|.|TRBV20-1|.
TGCAGTGCTAGTAGCTCCAGCCAGGCCTCCAATCAGCCCCAGCATTTT
CSASSSSQASNQPQHF
>TRBJ2-3|17|TRBD2|TRBV19|once
TGTGCCAGTAGCCAAACCGGGACTAGCGGGGGGGCAGATACGCAGTATTTT
CASSQTGTSGGADTQYF
>TRBJ1-1|16|.|TRBV2|once
TGTGCCAGCAGTGTGGGAGGGGCGCAGAGGAACACTGAAGCTTTCTTT
CASSVGGAQRNTEAFF
>TRBJ2-5|14|.|TRBV6-2/TRBV6-3|.
TGTGCCAGCAGTTTCCCCCTTCCGGGGGAGACCCAGTACTTC
CASSFPLPGETQYF
>TRBJ2-1|15|.|TRBV19|.
TGTGCCAGTAGTACCCCGGGGAGCTCCTACAATGAGCAGTTCTTC
CASSTPGSSYNEQFF
>TRBJ2-3|15|.|TRBV7-2|.
TGTGCCAGCAGCCCTCGTGACAGCCTCACAGATACGCAGTATTTT
CASSPRDSLTDTQYF
>TRBJ1-1|16|TRBD1|TRBV18|.
TGTGCCAGCTCTCCCATGGGGACAGACATGAACACTGAAGCTTTCTTT
CASSPMGTDMNTEAFF
>TRBJ2-7|15|TRBD1|TRBV11-3|once
TGTGCCAGCAGCCTGGGGACAGGGACTTTCTACGAGCAGTACTTC
CASSLGTGTFYEQYF
>TRBJ2-1|15|.|TRBV7-6|.
TGTGCCAGCAGCTTAGAGGGTAGCGGTACGCGTGAGCAGTTCTTC
CASSLEGSGTREQFF
>TRBJ1-1|14|.|TRBV4-3|.
TGCGCCAGCAGCCAACGCGGGGGGAACACTGAAGCTTTCTTT
CASSQRGGNTEAFF
>TRBJ1-4|16|.|TRBV4-1|.
TGCGCCAGCAGCCAACAGGACAGTGCAACTAATGAAAAACTGTTTTTT
CASSQQDSATNEKLFF
>TRBJ1-2|16|TRBD1|TRBV19|.
TGTGCCAGTAGGGGGACAGGGTCCATAAATTCCTATGGCTACACCTTC
CASRGTGSINSYGYTF
>TRBJ2-1|15|.|TRBV3-1/TRBV3-2|.
TGTGCCAGCAGCTCCAAGATAGAAAGTCCCAATGAGCAGTTCTTC
CASSSKIESPNEQFF
>TRBJ2-2|17|TRBD2|TRBV11-3|.
TGTGCCAGCAGCCTTTGGACTAGCGGGTCCTACACCGGGGAGCTGTTTTTT
CASSLWTSGSYTGELFF
>TRBJ2-7|13|.|TRBV27|.
TGTGCCAGCTCCTATGGGTCGGGGTCCGAGCAGTACTTC
CASSYGSGSEQYF
>TRBJ1-1|14|.|TRBV6-2/TRBV6-3|.
TGTGCCAGCAGTTACTCAGGACAGCGACAGGAAGCTTTCTTT
CASSYSGQRQEAFF
>TRBJ2-5|13|.|TRBV9|.
TGTGCCAGCAGCGCGGGTCCTCAAGAGACCCAGTACTTC
CASSAGPQETQYF
>TRBJ1-6|16|.|TRBV4-1|.
TGCGCCAGCAGCCAAGACCTTCCAGGGATAAATTCACCCCTCCACTTT
CASSQDLPGINSPLHF
>TRBJ2-1|14|TRBD1|TRBV6-5|once
TGTGCCAGCAGATCAGGACAGGGGGCCTATGAGCAGTTCTTC
CASRSGQGAYEQFF
>TRBJ1-3|16|.|TRBV2|.
TGTGCCAGCAGTCCCACAGGTCTGTACTCTGGAAACACCATATATTTT
CASSPTGLYSGNTIYF
>TRBJ2-2|16|TRBD2|TRBV6-4|.
TGTGCCAGCAGTCCCGGGGGGATAACAATCCCCGGGGAGCTGTTTTTT
CASSPGGITIPGELFF
>TRBJ1-4|14|.|TRBV19|once
TGTGCCAGTAGTATATGGAGGGAGAGTGAAAAACTGTTTTTT
CASSIWRESEKLFF